One and the same sample provided the 26 T cell receptor beta chains below, sequenced in a study of T cell responses to AZD1222 COVID-19 vaccine. Repertoires were generated with immunoSEQ multiplex PCR, while TCRdb's copy carries only in-frame clones and drops some. The sample lists hundreds of thousands of clones; more than 85% were seen once. Sequenced material: peripheral blood, taken on day 0 of MenACWY control vaccination. The receptors originated from an adult in good health.

The chain carries TRBV12-3 or TRBV12-4 and TRBJ1-2, with a possible D match to TRBD1 (6 bases). The length of the CDR3 is 13 residues. Trimming pared 6 bases from V and 8 bases from J, leaving 16 bases between. DNA of the CDR3: TGTGCCAGCAGCCTCGGGACACGATGGGGCTACACCTTC. Amino acid sequence: CASSLGTRWGYTF.

The chain combines TRBV11-2 with TRBJ2-1; TRBD2 agrees at 8 bases. V lost 4 bases to trimming and J lost 15 bases; unmatched junction nucleotides: 14. The germline gives CDR1 SGHAT, CDR2 FQNNGV. CDR3 length equals 14 residues. CDR3 region: CASSSKPGLGTGFF. The CDR3 DNA reads TGTGCCAGCAGCTCGAAACCGGGACTAGGGACCGGGTTCTTC. Filled out from reference TRBV11-2 and TRBJ2-1, the complete variable domain reads EAGVAQSPRYKIIEKRQSVAFWCNPISGHATLYWYQQILGQGPKLLIQFQNNGVVDDSQLPKDRFSAERLKGVDSTLKIQPAKLEDSAVYLCASSSKPGLGTGFFGPGTRLTVL.

As for this clone: Germline and junction disagree at one end, which may indicate a read error. This rearrangement joins TRBV28 to TRBJ1-2, with 7 bases that match TRBD1. The CDR3 sequence is 11 residues long. In germline, CDR1 is MDHEN, CDR2 SYDVKM. The CDR3 spells CASSLRDSPAF. CDR3 sequence (DNA): TGTGCCAGCAGTTTGAGGGACAGCCCGGCCTTC.

A single count supports this clone. The V call is TRBV10-3, the J call TRBJ1-5, with TRBD1 matching 11 bases. Germline loops: CDR1 ENHRY, CDR2 SYGVKD. J lost 6 bases, V lost 7 bases, and 5 bases had no gene match. The CDR3 covers 14 residues. The CDR3, as DNA: TGTGCCATCAATAGGACAGGGGGCTTTCAGCCCCAGCATTTT. Translated: CAINRTGGFQPQHF.

This chain links TRBV7-9 with TRBJ1-5; D gene unclear. V gave up 0 bases and J gave up 6 bases, with 3 bases separating them. Germline loops: CDR1 SEHNR, CDR2 FQNEAQ (reference sequence). This CDR3 has 12 residues. The CDR3 here is CASSLAGQPQHF. The DNA of the CDR3 is TGTGCCAGCAGCTTAGCAGGTCAGCCCCAGCATTTT.

The chain combines TRBV30 with TRBJ2-1, with TRBD2 matching over 12 bases. Germline CDR1 and CDR2: GTSNPN and SVGIG (reference sequence). The junction had 10 bases not matched to a gene; V was cut back by 2 bases and J by 14 bases. The CDR3 sequence is 14 residues long. The CDR3 DNA sequence: TGTGCCTGGAGTCCCCAGACTAGCGGGGGAAGCGAGTTCTTC. Translation gives CAWSPQTSGGSEFF.

CDR3: CATSRGSSGANVLTF. For the CDR3, the DNA is TGTGCCACCAGCAGGGGCAGCTCTGGGGCCAACGTCCTGACTTTC. The chain employs TRBV15 and TRBJ2-6, with no clear D. This CDR3 has 15 amino acids. The germline V gene has CDR1 LNHNV and CDR2 YYDKDF (reference sequence). V lost 3 bases and J 0 bases, leaving 6 bases between the germline ends. Complete variable domain (other parts from reference TRBV15 and TRBJ2-6): DAMVIQNPRYQVTQFGKPVTLSCSQTLNHNVMYWYQQKSSQAPKLLFHYYDKDFNNEADTPDNFQSRRPNTSFCFLDIRSPGLGDTAMYLCATSRGSSGANVLTFGAGSRLTVL.

The chain couples TRBV4-3 to TRBJ2-3; D gene uncertain. The CDR3 has 13 amino acids. With 3 bases removed from V and 1 base from J, the gap between germline ends came to 5 bases. The germline CDR1 and CDR2 sequences are LGHNA and YSLEER. The CDR3: CASSHGRTDTQYF. DNA of the CDR3: TGCGCCAGCAGCCATGGGCGCACAGATACGCAGTATTTT.

This sequence joins TRBV4-1 and TRBJ2-7; perhaps TRBD1 as D (5 bases). The germline gives CDR1 MGHRA, CDR2 YSYEKL. The CDR3 is 13 residues long. The V end was cut by 2 bases, the J end by 5 bases, with 10 bases between. The CDR3 sequence is CASSQQGVDEQYF. In nucleotides, the CDR3 is TGCGCCAGCAGCCAACAAGGGGTTGACGAGCAGTACTTC.

This chain uses TRBV10-3 with TRBJ1-1, with a tentative D call TRBD1 (5 bases). Germline CDR1 and CDR2: ENHRY and SYGVKD. V was clipped by 4 bases and J by 3 bases, with 15 bases between them. CDR3 length: 15 amino acids. CDR3 sequence reads: CAISGRALADTEAFF. For the CDR3, the DNA is TGTGCCATCAGTGGCAGGGCCCTCGCGGACACTGAAGCTTTCTTT.

The chain joins TRBV11-2 to TRBJ2-3; tentatively, D is TRBD1 or TRBD2 (9 bases each). CDR1 and CDR2 from the germline V gene are SGHAT and FQNNGV. Deletions cut 6 bases from V and 0 bases from J, with 25 bases between. The CDR3 is 19 amino acids. The CDR3 DNA reads TGTGCCAGCAGGGGAGGACAGGGGAAGCGGGGGGCGAGCACAGATACGCAGTATTTT. Amino acid sequence: CASRGGQGKRGASTDTQYF.

A word on this clone: Other DNA sequences in this specimen translate into the identical CDR3. The chain links TRBV19 to TRBJ1-5; D is unclear. Germline CDR1 LNHDA, CDR2 SQIVND (reference sequence). CDR3 length equals 13 residues. V was pared by 3 bases and J by 3 bases, with 6 bases between. CDR3 residues: CASSMGFNQPQHF. The CDR3, as DNA: TGTGCCAGTAGTATGGGTTTCAATCAGCCCCAGCATTTT.

The chain couples TRBV3-1 (or the pseudogene TRBV3-2) to TRBJ1-1; D might be TRBD1 (6 bases). V was trimmed by 6 bases and J by 4 bases, leaving 12 bases between them. CDR3 length equals 13 residues. CDR1 and CDR2 from the germline V gene are LGHDT and YNNKEL (reference sequence). The CDR3 sequence is CASSQGQPTEAFF. The DNA of the CDR3 is TGTGCCAGCAGTCAGGGGCAACCCACTGAAGCTTTCTTT.

This chain links TRBV5-5 with TRBJ1-4, with TRBD1 as a possible D gene (6 bases). There are 14 residues in the CDR3. Germline CDR1 and CDR2: SGHKS and YYEKEE (reference sequence). The V and J ends lost 2 bases and 7 bases respectively, with 12 bases between them. The CDR3 protein is CASSFTGRGEKLFF. The DNA of the CDR3 is TGTGCCAGCAGCTTTACAGGGAGGGGTGAAAAACTGTTTTTT.

The chain links TRBV18 to TRBJ1-5; TRBD1 is a possible D gene (5 bases). Germline-derived CDR1 and CDR2 are KGHSH and LQKENI. The CDR3 is made up of 16 amino acids. With 3 bases removed from V and 2 bases from J, the gap between germline ends came to 14 bases. The CDR3 sequence is CASSPAVFRGNQPQHF. Written as DNA, the CDR3 is TGTGCCAGCTCACCCGCGGTTTTCAGGGGCAATCAGCCCCAGCATTTT.

The chain employs TRBV29-1 and TRBJ1-5; possible D gene TRBD1, 5 bases. The CDR3 loop spans 14 amino acids. Trimming cost V 4 bases and J 4 bases, with 14 bases left between them. CDR1 and CDR2 from the germline V gene are SQVTM and ANQGSEA. The CDR3 bases are TGCAGCGTTGGGCTTGGGGGATCAAATCAGCCCCAGCATTTT. Amino acid sequence: CSVGLGGSNQPQHF.

The rearrangement links TRBV6-6 to TRBJ1-1, with 7 bases aligning to TRBD1. The germline V gene encodes CDR1 MNHNY and CDR2 SVGAGI (reference sequence). The V gene end was trimmed by 5 bases and the J gene end by 7 bases; junction bases not matched to a gene: 7. The CDR3 spans 13 residues. CDR3 in amino acids: CASSLDRVDEAFF. The CDR3 region has the DNA TGTGCCAGCAGTCTTGACAGGGTGGATGAAGCTTTCTTT.

The V and J genes are TRBV4-3 and TRBJ2-3; perhaps TRBD2 as D (6 bases). V was cut by 4 bases and J by 0 bases, with 8 bases left in between. In germline, CDR1 is LGHNA, CDR2 YSLEER. CDR3 length equals 14 residues. CDR3 sequence (DNA): TGCGCCAGCAGCCCCGGGACTAGCACAGATACGCAGTATTTT. This encodes CASSPGTSTDTQYF.

The gene calls are TRBV6-5 and TRBJ2-5; D is perhaps TRBD1 (6 bases). The V gene's germline CDR1 is MNHEY and CDR2 SVGAGI. The CDR3 is made up of 15 amino acids. Trimming stripped 2 bases from V and 2 bases from J, with 12 bases between. The CDR3 coding sequence is TGTGCCAGCAGTTACCAGGGGCCGCAACAAGAGACCCAGTACTTC. Encoded protein: CASSYQGPQQETQYF.

The chain employs TRBV19 and TRBJ1-1, with D unclear. The V gene lost 7 bases and the J gene lost 1 base, with 13 bases spanning the gap. CDR1 and CDR2 (germline): LNHDA, SQIVND (reference sequence). The CDR3 runs 14 residues. The CDR3 region is CASNMGRTNTEAFF. The DNA for the CDR3 is TGTGCCAGTAATATGGGCAGGACGAACACTGAAGCTTTCTTT.

The sample holds one count of this clone. The chain uses TRBV18 and TRBJ1-1, with 10 bases aligning to TRBD1. The CDR3 consists of 16 residues. The germline CDR1 and CDR2 sequences are KGHSH and LQKENI. V trimming: 0 bases; J trimming: 6 bases; junction bases outside the gene matches: 7. DNA for the CDR3: TGTGCCAGCTCACCACCGGGACAGGGGTATAACGCTGAAGCTTTCTTT. Translation: CASSPPGQGYNAEAFF.

J is TRBJ1-6 and V is TRBV19; D remains ambiguous. Germline V gene data show CDR1 as LNHDA and CDR2 as SQIVND (reference sequence). The CDR3 covers 13 residues. The V end lost 5 bases, the J end lost 4 bases, and 6 bases lay between the germline ends. The CDR3 protein is CASSPEYNSPLHF. The CDR3, as DNA: TGTGCCAGTAGTCCCGAATATAATTCACCCCTCCACTTT.

The CDR3 sequence is CASRFGDSGYGYTF. The CDR3 DNA reads as TGTGCCAGCAGGTTTGGGGACAGTGGCTATGGCTACACCTTC. The V gene is TRBV5-4, the J gene TRBJ1-2; 7 bases line up with TRBD1. The V and J ends lost 5 bases and 4 bases, in that order; junction bases with no gene match: 8. CDR3 length: 14 residues. Germline V gene lookup returns CDR1 SGHNT and CDR2 YYREEE (reference sequence).

This clone came up once. The chain has TRBV30 and TRBJ1-4; D is perhaps TRBD1 (5 bases). The germline V gene encodes CDR1 GTSNPN and CDR2 SVGIG (reference sequence). This CDR3 contains 15 residues. Deletions cut 1 base from V and 8 bases from J, with 17 bases between. The CDR3 sequence is CAWSASGGRGEKLFF. DNA for the CDR3: TGTGCCTGGAGTGCCTCCGGGGGTAGGGGAGAAAAACTGTTTTTT.

This chain uses TRBV28 with TRBJ1-2; D may be TRBD1 (6 bases). V lost 6 bases and J 8 bases, leaving 13 bases between the germline ends. CDR3 length: 12 residues. Germline V CDR1 and CDR2: MDHEN, SYDVKM. The CDR3 region has the DNA TGTGCCAGCAGCTACAGGGAGGGGGGCTACACCTTC. Protein product: CASSYREGGYTF.

The V and J genes are TRBV7-6 and TRBJ2-7; 9 positions agree with TRBD2. Per germline, CDR1 SGHVS and CDR2 FNYEAQ. Trimming cost V 4 bases and J 3 bases; bases outside gene matches: 7. The CDR3 runs to 15 residues. The CDR3 DNA reads as TGTGCCAGCAGCTCCAAAGCGGGGGGACTCTACGAGCAGTACTTC. This codes for CASSSKAGGLYEQYF. The full variable domain, its missing parts supplied by reference TRBV7-6 and TRBJ2-7, is GAGVSQSPRYKVTKRGQDVALRCDPISGHVSLYWYRQALGQGPEFLTYFNYEAQQDKSGLPNDRFSAERPEGSISTLTIQRTEQRDSAMYRCASSSKAGGLYEQYFGPGTRLTVT.